This record covers a single TCR beta chain. The antigen remains undetermined. The sample comes from a study of T cell responses to AZD1222 COVID-19 vaccine. Study-wide findings and caveats: The study identified only five or six AZD1222 recipients as seropositive at baseline. Donors in the cohort were predominantly white British and more often female, and clonal diversity was possibly underestimated. When two AZD1222 doses had been given, Spike-specific TCR breadth and depth rose.

Using immunoSEQ multiplex PCR, the repertoire was profiled, and TCRdb retains in-frame clones only, with some absent. The table has 70,000 to 95,000 clones, roughly nine tenths seen once; the top ten hold approximately 2.6%. The sequence was obtained from an adult in good health. The sample in question was peripheral blood, obtained on day 0 of MenACWY control vaccination.

CDR3 bases: TGTGCCAGCAGTTTCGTGAGCAATCAGCCCCAGCATTTT. Amino acid sequence: CASSFVSNQPQHF. This chain uses TRBV27 with TRBJ1-5, with D unclear. The germline V and J ends were trimmed by 3 bases and 1 base, with 4 bases remaining between them. The V gene's germline CDR1 is MNHEY and CDR2 SMNVEV (reference sequence). The length of the CDR3 is 13 residues.